This TCR beta chain was captured by sequencing in a study of response to subunit inactivated influenza vaccine. Points from the study as a whole: Each seasonal flu vaccination may recruit only limited new T cells, authors suggested.

V shed 0 bases, J shed 4 bases, and the junction held 5 bases outside the gene matches. This CDR3 region has 16 residues. Germline V CDR1 and CDR2: LNHNV, YYDKDF (reference sequence). This clonotype was seen only a few times. What it binds is not known. TCRdb ran MiXCR on the RT-PCR reads and lists one entry per CDR3 protein. The sample contains around 850,000 distinct CDR3 sequences, 18% of which appear only once. This specimen consisted of PBMCs from blood, obtained more than 4 days after vaccination. The TCR comes from a man in his fifties or sixties who received an inactivated influenza vaccine. V gene TRBV15 combines with J gene TRBJ2-5; TRBD2 matches at 10 bases. CDR3 in amino acids: CATSRDGTSALETQYF. As DNA, the CDR3 is TGTGCCACCAGCAGAGACGGGACTAGCGCCTTAGAGACCCAGTACTTC.